These T cell receptor beta chains were read from a single sample in a study of shared clonotypes between healthy human individuals. Profiled with immunoSEQ multiplex PCR; TCRdb holds only in-frame clones, not every one. Of 2 million to 2.5 million clones listed, approximately 93% are singletons. The sequenced material came from naive CD4+ T cells from PBMCs. The receptor set was obtained from a man between 18 and 29 years old in good health. Some clones in this sample may be carry-over from other donors' samples. Each CDR3 is given with its conserved first and last residue. D genes are given only for firm matches. Expanded clones get a size class; other rows say once, few or many, or leave the size out.

len: 19; d_gene: .; j_gene: TRBJ2-3; v_gene: TRBV4-1; abundance: .; CDR3aa: CASPNRGPVGGPSTDTQYF; CDR3nt: TGCGCCAGCCCCAATAGGGGACCTGTGGGGGGACCTAGCACAGATACGCAGTATTTT
len: 13; d_gene: .; j_gene: TRBJ1-1; v_gene: TRBV19; abundance: .; CDR3aa: CASSPQANTEAFF; CDR3nt: TGTGCCAGTAGCCCACAGGCGAACACTGAAGCTTTCTTT
len: 14; d_gene: .; j_gene: TRBJ2-7; v_gene: TRBV4-1; abundance: .; CDR3aa: CASSLPGGRYEQYF; CDR3nt: TGCGCCAGCAGTCTCCCTGGGGGCCGCTACGAGCAGTACTTC
len: 13; d_gene: TRBD1; j_gene: TRBJ1-5; v_gene: TRBV19; abundance: .; CDR3aa: CASSGQAGQPQHF; CDR3nt: TGTGCCAGTAGTGGACAGGCCGGCCAGCCCCAGCATTTT
len: 13; d_gene: .; j_gene: TRBJ1-5; v_gene: TRBV30; abundance: few; CDR3aa: CAWSSGGAQPQHF; CDR3nt: TGTGCCTGGAGTTCTGGGGGGGCTCAGCCCCAGCATTTT
len: 13; d_gene: .; j_gene: TRBJ1-4; v_gene: TRBV11-3; abundance: .; CDR3aa: CASSSRTGEKLFF; CDR3nt: TGTGCCAGCAGCTCCCGGACGGGTGAAAAACTGTTTTTT
len: 14; d_gene: .; j_gene: TRBJ1-2; v_gene: TRBV11-2; abundance: once; CDR3aa: CASSFRAAGYGYTF; CDR3nt: TGTGCCAGCAGCTTCAGGGCCGCGGGCTATGGCTACACCTTC
len: 15; d_gene: .; j_gene: TRBJ1-5; v_gene: TRBV5-6; abundance: .; CDR3aa: CASSFRGFSNQPQHF; CDR3nt: TGTGCCAGCAGCTTCAGGGGTTTTAGCAATCAGCCCCAGCATTTT
len: 16; d_gene: .; j_gene: TRBJ1-1; v_gene: TRBV5-1; abundance: .; CDR3aa: CASSLVFGPMNTEAFF; CDR3nt: TGCGCCAGCAGCTTGGTATTCGGGCCGATGAACACTGAAGCTTTCTTT
len: 14; d_gene: TRBD2; j_gene: TRBJ2-7; v_gene: TRBV9; abundance: .; CDR3aa: CASSVASLANEQYF; CDR3nt: TGTGCCAGCAGCGTAGCGTCACTAGCGAACGAGCAGTACTTC
len: 18; d_gene: .; j_gene: TRBJ2-1; v_gene: TRBV11-3; abundance: .; CDR3aa: CASSLELPGASSYNEQFF; CDR3nt: TGTGCCAGCAGCTTAGAACTGCCGGGGGCGAGCTCCTACAATGAGCAGTTCTTC
len: 15; d_gene: TRBD2; j_gene: TRBJ2-1; v_gene: TRBV29-1; abundance: .; CDR3aa: CSVGGAGGPGDEQFF; CDR3nt: TGCAGCGTTGGAGGGGCGGGAGGGCCCGGAGATGAGCAGTTCTTC
len: 13; d_gene: .; j_gene: TRBJ2-2; v_gene: TRBV9; abundance: .; CDR3aa: CASSVVVPGELFF; CDR3nt: TGTGCCAGCAGCGTAGTAGTACCCGGGGAGCTGTTTTTT
len: 14; d_gene: .; j_gene: TRBJ2-3; v_gene: TRBV9; abundance: once; CDR3aa: CASTSDQYTDTQYF; CDR3nt: TGTGCCAGCACTAGCGACCAATACACAGATACGCAGTATTTT
len: 15; d_gene: .; j_gene: TRBJ2-4; v_gene: TRBV4-2; abundance: .; CDR3aa: CASSQEPGLYNIQYF; CDR3nt: TGTGCCAGCAGCCAAGAGCCGGGACTCTACAACATTCAGTACTTC
len: 15; d_gene: .; j_gene: TRBJ2-5; v_gene: TRBV4-3; abundance: .; CDR3aa: CASSQDFTQGETQYF; CDR3nt: TGCGCCAGCAGCCAAGATTTCACACAGGGAGAGACCCAGTACTTC
len: 14; d_gene: .; j_gene: TRBJ2-4; v_gene: TRBV5-1; abundance: .; CDR3aa: CASSLYSGKNIQYF; CDR3nt: TGCGCCAGCAGCTTGTACAGTGGCAAAAACATTCAGTACTTC
len: 14; d_gene: .; j_gene: TRBJ1-5; v_gene: TRBV2; abundance: .; CDR3aa: CASSDSRINQPQHF; CDR3nt: TGTGCCAGCAGTGACAGTAGAATCAATCAGCCCCAGCATTTT
len: 14; d_gene: .; j_gene: TRBJ1-3; v_gene: TRBV11-2; abundance: once; CDR3aa: CASSSWESGNTIYF; CDR3nt: TGTGCCAGCAGCTCTTGGGAATCAGGAAACACCATATATTTT
len: 15; d_gene: .; j_gene: TRBJ1-3; v_gene: TRBV6-5; abundance: .; CDR3aa: CASSTLGQGGNTIYF; CDR3nt: TGTGCCAGCAGTACGTTGGGGCAGGGAGGAAACACCATATATTTT
len: 13; d_gene: .; j_gene: TRBJ2-7; v_gene: TRBV7-6; abundance: .; CDR3aa: CASSLEPVYEQYF; CDR3nt: TGTGCCAGCAGCTTAGAACCAGTCTACGAGCAGTACTTC
len: 14; d_gene: TRBD1; j_gene: TRBJ2-5; v_gene: TRBV19; abundance: .; CDR3aa: CASSTRTGLETQYF; CDR3nt: TGTGCCAGTAGTACCCGGACAGGGTTAGAGACCCAGTACTTC
len: 14; d_gene: .; j_gene: TRBJ1-2; v_gene: TRBV5-5; abundance: once; CDR3aa: CASSLAVNRDGYTF; CDR3nt: TGTGCCAGCAGCTTGGCCGTAAACAGGGACGGCTACACCTTC
len: 16; d_gene: .; j_gene: TRBJ2-2; v_gene: TRBV7-8; abundance: .; CDR3aa: CASSLEAGRNTGELFF; CDR3nt: TGTGCCAGCAGCTTAGAGGCGGGACGCAACACCGGGGAGCTGTTTTTT
len: 11; d_gene: .; j_gene: TRBJ1-2; v_gene: TRBV2; abundance: .; CDR3aa: CASNRIYGYTF; CDR3nt: TGTGCCAGCAACAGAATCTATGGCTACACCTTC
len: 15; d_gene: .; j_gene: TRBJ2-1; v_gene: TRBV7-3; abundance: .; CDR3aa: CASSPSRVSYNEQFF; CDR3nt: TGTGCCAGCAGCCCCTCTAGGGTTTCCTACAATGAGCAGTTCTTC
len: 14; d_gene: .; j_gene: TRBJ2-5; v_gene: TRBV7-6; abundance: .; CDR3aa: CASSIRDLVGTQYF; CDR3nt: TGTGCCAGCAGCATCCGGGACCTCGTCGGGACCCAGTACTTC
len: 18; d_gene: TRBD1; j_gene: TRBJ1-2; v_gene: TRBV19; abundance: .; CDR3aa: CASTLTRGQASLYYGYTF; CDR3nt: TGTGCCAGTACCTTGACGCGGGGACAGGCCTCCCTTTACTATGGCTACACCTTC
len: 13; d_gene: .; j_gene: TRBJ2-1; v_gene: TRBV7-9; abundance: .; CDR3aa: CASSPLGGGEQFF; CDR3nt: TGTGCCAGCAGCCCGCTAGGTGGGGGTGAGCAGTTCTTC
len: 13; d_gene: TRBD2; j_gene: TRBJ2-7; v_gene: TRBV5-6; abundance: once; CDR3aa: CASSLKTSGWQYF; CDR3nt: TGTGCCAGCAGCTTGAAGACTAGCGGGTGGCAGTACTTC
len: 15; d_gene: .; j_gene: TRBJ1-5; v_gene: TRBV5-6; abundance: .; CDR3aa: CASSGPGVGDQPQHF; CDR3nt: TGTGCCAGCAGCGGGCCGGGGGTCGGGGATCAGCCCCAGCATTTT
len: 13; d_gene: .; j_gene: TRBJ2-3; v_gene: TRBV5-4; abundance: .; CDR3aa: CASSLGGTDTQYF; CDR3nt: TGTGCCAGCAGCTTGGGAGGGACAGATACGCAGTATTTT
len: 14; d_gene: .; j_gene: TRBJ1-5; v_gene: TRBV7-8; abundance: .; CDR3aa: CASSVGHSNQPQHF; CDR3nt: TGTGCCAGCAGCGTAGGACATAGCAATCAGCCCCAGCATTTT
len: 16; d_gene: .; j_gene: TRBJ1-1; v_gene: TRBV7-6; abundance: .; CDR3aa: CASSLAGGRVNTEAFF; CDR3nt: TGTGCCAGCAGCTTAGCCGGGGGACGAGTGAACACTGAAGCTTTCTTT
len: 13; d_gene: .; j_gene: TRBJ1-2; v_gene: TRBV5-1; abundance: .; CDR3aa: CASSLGGDYGYTF; CDR3nt: TGCGCCAGCAGCTTGGGGGGTGACTATGGCTACACCTTC
len: 17; d_gene: TRBD2; j_gene: TRBJ2-7; v_gene: TRBV5-1; abundance: .; CDR3aa: CASSLGGLGTSGTEQYF; CDR3nt: TGCGCCAGCAGCTTGGGGGGACTGGGGACTAGCGGGACCGAGCAGTACTTC
len: 11; d_gene: .; j_gene: TRBJ1-1; v_gene: TRBV2; abundance: .; CDR3aa: CASTGGTEAFF; CDR3nt: TGTGCCAGCACGGGGGGCACTGAAGCTTTCTTT
len: 13; d_gene: .; j_gene: TRBJ1-2; v_gene: TRBV14; abundance: .; CDR3aa: CASSQDLVYGYTF; CDR3nt: TGTGCCAGCAGCCAAGACCTGGTTTATGGCTACACCTTC
len: 15; d_gene: .; j_gene: TRBJ2-3; v_gene: TRBV6-5; abundance: .; CDR3aa: CASSLSARGVATQYF; CDR3nt: TGTGCCAGCAGTCTCTCGGCTAGGGGGGTAGCTACGCAGTATTTT
len: 18; d_gene: TRBD2; j_gene: TRBJ2-3; v_gene: TRBV4-3; abundance: .; CDR3aa: CASSQEYRLASRPDTQYF; CDR3nt: TGCGCCAGCAGCCAAGAGTATCGACTAGCGTCGCGACCAGATACGCAGTATTTT
len: 16; d_gene: .; j_gene: TRBJ2-7; v_gene: TRBV7-9; abundance: .; CDR3aa: CASSLVARGAKGEQYF; CDR3nt: TGTGCCAGCAGCCTTGTTGCGAGGGGCGCGAAGGGCGAGCAGTACTTC
len: 13; d_gene: TRBD1; j_gene: TRBJ2-7; v_gene: TRBV28; abundance: .; CDR3aa: CASNPGQQYEQYF; CDR3nt: TGTGCCAGCAACCCGGGACAGCAATACGAGCAGTACTTC
len: 15; d_gene: .; j_gene: TRBJ2-2; v_gene: TRBV7-9; abundance: .; CDR3aa: CASSLVTGLTGELFF; CDR3nt: TGTGCCAGCAGCTTAGTCACAGGGTTAACCGGGGAGCTGTTTTTT
len: 14; d_gene: TRBD1; j_gene: TRBJ2-1; v_gene: TRBV28; abundance: .; CDR3aa: CASNLLGQVAEQFF; CDR3nt: TGTGCCAGCAACCTGTTGGGACAGGTGGCTGAGCAGTTCTTC
len: 15; d_gene: TRBD2; j_gene: TRBJ2-1; v_gene: TRBV7-2; abundance: .; CDR3aa: CASTSGSGSINEQFF; CDR3nt: TGTGCCAGCACTTCGGGGAGCGGGAGTATCAATGAGCAGTTCTTC
len: 11; d_gene: .; j_gene: TRBJ2-7; v_gene: TRBV20-1; abundance: few; CDR3aa: CSASGDYEQYF; CDR3nt: TGCAGTGCTAGCGGAGACTACGAGCAGTACTTC
len: 15; d_gene: TRBD1; j_gene: TRBJ1-1; v_gene: TRBV14; abundance: .; CDR3aa: CASSPTTGGRTEAFF; CDR3nt: TGTGCCAGCAGCCCAACGACAGGGGGTCGGACTGAAGCTTTCTTT
len: 16; d_gene: .; j_gene: TRBJ2-2; v_gene: TRBV7-2; abundance: .; CDR3aa: CATKDAWGPGTGELFF; CDR3nt: TGTGCCACCAAGGACGCCTGGGGACCAGGGACCGGGGAGCTGTTTTTT
len: 15; d_gene: .; j_gene: TRBJ1-1; v_gene: TRBV11-2; abundance: .; CDR3aa: CASSLRRRMNTEAFF; CDR3nt: TGTGCCAGCAGCTTAAGACGAAGAATGAACACTGAAGCTTTCTTT
len: 14; d_gene: TRBD2; j_gene: TRBJ2-7; v_gene: TRBV15; abundance: .; CDR3aa: CATSREIAGYEQYF; CDR3nt: TGTGCCACCAGCAGAGAAATAGCGGGCTACGAGCAGTACTTC
len: 15; d_gene: .; j_gene: TRBJ2-1; v_gene: TRBV5-4; abundance: .; CDR3aa: CASSLGKNPYNEQFF; CDR3nt: TGTGCCAGCAGCTTGGGGAAGAATCCCTACAATGAGCAGTTCTTC
len: 15; d_gene: .; j_gene: TRBJ2-1; v_gene: TRBV11-2; abundance: .; CDR3aa: CASSLGSPHYNEQFF; CDR3nt: TGTGCCAGCAGCTTAGGCTCCCCCCACTACAATGAGCAGTTCTTC